A selection of T cell receptor beta chains follows, all from one sample in a study of T cells after yellow fever vaccination. TCRdb fed the 5' RACE reads into MiXCR, producing one record per CDR3 protein. The data hold about 250,000 distinct CDR3 sequences, with about 3.9% observed a single time. The sequences come from PBMCs, collected 15 days after the yellow fever booster vaccination. The source is a man aged 18 to 30 who received the YFV17D yellow fever vaccine. Both conserved end residues are part of each CDR3. D genes are given only for firm matches. Clone size, where shown, is once, few, many, or a class for clones that have expanded.

size	V	D	J	CDR3	DNA
many	TRBV7-8	-	TRBJ2-4	CASSLGPGGSVAKNIQYF	TGTGCCAGCAGCTTAGGGCCAGGGGGGAGTGTTGCCAAAAACATTCAGTACTTC
many	TRBV12-5	-	TRBJ1-1	CASGFLDSTEAFF	TGTGCTAGTGGTTTTCTGGACAGCACTGAAGCTTTCTTT
many	TRBV4-3	-	TRBJ1-3	CASSQELGRSSGNTIYF	TGCGCCAGCAGCCAAGAACTAGGACGTAGCTCTGGAAACACCATATATTTT
many	TRBV5-1	TRBD1	TRBJ2-1	CASNRDRGPNEQFF	TGCGCCAGCAACCGGGACAGGGGTCCCAATGAGCAGTTCTTC
-	TRBV20-1	TRBD1	TRBJ1-1	CSATQGQGGTEAFF	TGCAGTGCTACCCAGGGACAGGGCGGCACTGAAGCTTTCTTT
few	TRBV9	-	TRBJ1-5	CASSARTEDSNQPQHF	TGTGCCAGCAGCGCCCGGACAGAGGATAGCAATCAGCCCCAGCATTTT
many	TRBV15	-	TRBJ2-2	CATSRDLGGGELFF	TGTGCCACCAGCAGAGATTTGGGGGGCGGGGAGCTGTTTTTT
many	TRBV6-5	-	TRBJ1-2	CASITSWGYTF	TGTGCCAGCATTACGTCCTGGGGCTACACCTTC
many	TRBV7-2	TRBD1	TRBJ1-2	CASSLDRGVGYTF	TGTGCCAGCAGCTTAGACAGGGGGGTGGGCTACACCTTC
many	TRBV12-3/TRBV12-4	-	TRBJ1-1	CASSSLDRSSEAFF	TGTGCCAGCAGTTCCCTGGATAGGTCCTCCGAGGCTTTCTTT
many	TRBV6-5	TRBD1	TRBJ1-1	CASSLGTGEDRVNTEAFF	TGTGCCAGCAGTTTGGGAACAGGGGAAGACAGGGTGAACACTGAAGCTTTCTTT
many	TRBV7-2	-	TRBJ2-3	CASSFGPPDTQYF	TGTGCCAGCAGCTTCGGGCCCCCGGATACGCAGTATTTT
many	TRBV7-8	TRBD1	TRBJ2-1	CASEPGQGWNEQFF	TGTGCCAGCGAACCGGGACAGGGCTGGAATGAGCAGTTCTTC
many	TRBV4-3	-	TRBJ1-1	CASSRGQFMNTEAFF	TGCGCCAGCAGCCGCGGACAGTTCATGAACACTGAAGCTTTCTTT
many	TRBV7-2	-	TRBJ2-1	CASSLNAGSYNEQFF	TGTGCCAGCAGCTTAAACGCGGGGTCATACAATGAGCAGTTCTTC
-	TRBV11-2	TRBD1	TRBJ2-7	CASSLRLDREASYEQYF	TGTGCCAGCAGCTTGCGCCTGGACAGGGAGGCCTCCTACGAGCAGTACTTC
-	TRBV19	-	TRBJ1-6	CASTTDSYNSPLHF	TGTGCCAGTACTACGGACAGTTATAATTCACCCCTCCACTTT
many	TRBV6-5	-	TRBJ2-3	CASSPLQGQDTQYF	TGTGCCAGCAGTCCGCTCCAGGGTCAGGATACGCAGTATTTT
many	TRBV20-1	-	TRBJ2-7	CSARDRNYEQYF	TGCAGTGCTAGAGACAGGAATTACGAGCAGTACTTC
many	TRBV2	TRBD1	TRBJ1-3	CASSPTGQGGNTIYF	TGTGCCAGCAGCCCTACCGGACAGGGGGGAAACACCATATATTTT
many	TRBV29-1	-	TRBJ2-1	CSAYLTWEEQFF	TGCAGCGCATACCTCACCTGGGAAGAGCAGTTCTTC
many	TRBV7-2	-	TRBJ1-2	CASSPDHYGYTF	TGTGCCAGCAGCCCGGATCACTATGGCTACACCTTC
-	TRBV6-6	TRBD1	TRBJ2-3	CASSYGTEQSTDTQYF	TGTGCCAGCAGTTACGGGACAGAACAAAGCACAGATACGCAGTATTTT
many	TRBV5-1	-	TRBJ2-5	CASSLLGSETQYF	TGCGCCAGCAGCTTGCTAGGGTCGGAGACCCAGTACTTC
many	TRBV2	-	TRBJ2-3	CASGFMRVGADTQYF	TGTGCCAGCGGCTTCATGCGGGTGGGCGCAGATACGCAGTATTTT
many	TRBV12-3/TRBV12-4	-	TRBJ1-5	CASSFGVQPQHF	TGTGCCAGCAGTTTTGGGGTGCAGCCCCAGCATTTT
many	TRBV9	-	TRBJ1-1	CASSVTNTEAFF	TGTGCCAGCAGCGTAACGAACACTGAAGCTTTCTTT
many	TRBV10-3	TRBD1	TRBJ2-1	CAISGPDRAPLNNEQFF	TGTGCCATCAGTGGCCCAGACAGGGCCCCTTTGAACAATGAGCAGTTCTTC
few	TRBV7-8	TRBD2	TRBJ2-2	CASSLLTSGGANTGELFF	TGTGCCAGCAGCCTATTGACTAGCGGGGGGGCCAACACCGGGGAGCTGTTTTTT
many	TRBV7-2	-	TRBJ2-5	CASSLIRGGPEETQYF	TGTGCCAGCAGCTTAATCCGCGGGGGCCCCGAAGAGACCCAGTACTTC
many	TRBV7-2	-	TRBJ2-7	CASSPRLASSYEQYF	TGTGCCAGCAGCCCCCGTTTGGCTAGCTCCTACGAGCAGTACTTC
many	TRBV20-1	-	TRBJ1-5	CSARSRGRDWDQPQHF	TGCAGTGCTAGATCCAGGGGCAGGGACTGGGATCAGCCCCAGCATTTT
-	TRBV10-3	TRBD1	TRBJ1-5	CATGGQGVFGADQPQHF	TGTGCCACGGGGGGACAGGGCGTTTTTGGTGCGGACCAGCCCCAGCATTTT
many	TRBV7-9	-	TRBJ2-6	CASSLPGSGANVLTF	TGTGCCAGCAGCTTACCAGGCTCTGGGGCCAACGTCCTGACTTTC
many	TRBV18	-	TRBJ1-1	CASSPDGRVNTEAFF	TGTGCCAGCTCACCCGATGGAAGGGTGAACACTGAAGCTTTCTTT
many	TRBV5-1	TRBD1	TRBJ2-1	CASSGGQGEAGNEQFF	TGCGCCAGCAGCGGGGGACAGGGTGAAGCCGGCAATGAGCAGTTCTTC
few	TRBV24-1	TRBD1	TRBJ1-5	CATSDWNRGPSLNNQPQHF	TGTGCCACCAGTGATTGGAACAGGGGGCCCTCACTAAACAATCAGCCCCAGCATTTT
many	TRBV20-1	TRBD2	TRBJ2-1	CSAEPNLAGGYNEQFF	TGCAGTGCTGAGCCCAACCTAGCGGGGGGTTACAATGAGCAGTTCTTC
many	TRBV5-1	-	TRBJ2-5	CASSLPGKETQYF	TGCGCCAGCAGCTTGCCGGGGAAAGAGACCCAGTACTTC
many	TRBV6-1	-	TRBJ2-3	CASSERARGATDTQYF	TGTGCCAGCAGTGAACGCGCCAGGGGGGCCACAGATACGCAGTATTTT
-	TRBV5-1	-	TRBJ2-6	CASSNLPGAHSGANVLTF	TGCGCCAGCAGCAATCTACCCGGGGCCCACTCTGGGGCCAACGTCCTGACTTTC
many	TRBV6-5	TRBD2	TRBJ2-2	CASSRDYHTGELFF	TGTGCCAGCAGTCGGGACTACCACACCGGGGAGCTGTTTTTT
-	TRBV18	-	TRBJ2-5	CACSPGPEETQYF	TGTGCCTGCTCACCAGGACCAGAAGAGACCCAGTACTTC
many	TRBV2	-	TRBJ1-5	CASSRQARNQPQHF	TGTGCCAGCAGTAGACAGGCCCGCAATCAGCCCCAGCATTTT
many	TRBV29-1	-	TRBJ2-3	CSVETADTQYF	TGCAGCGTGGAGACAGCAGATACGCAGTATTTT
few	TRBV5-4	-	TRBJ2-3	CASSSWTVQDTQYF	TGTGCCAGCAGCAGCTGGACAGTTCAGGATACGCAGTATTTT
many	TRBV19	-	TRBJ2-4	CASSLQDSENIQYF	TGTGCCAGTAGTCTACAGGACAGTGAAAACATTCAGTACTTC
many	TRBV20-1	-	TRBJ1-2	CSARDIRGSGADSNYGYTF	TGCAGTGCTAGAGATATCAGAGGCTCCGGGGCAGACTCTAACTATGGCTACACCTTC
many	TRBV4-2	TRBD1	TRBJ1-2	CASSHLPPGQGAGGYTF	TGTGCCAGCAGCCACTTACCCCCGGGACAGGGGGCGGGTGGCTACACCTTC
many	TRBV4-3	-	TRBJ1-1	CASSQRVLAGTEAFF	TGCGCCAGCAGCCAAAGGGTCCTCGCCGGCACTGAAGCTTTCTTT
many	TRBV20-1	TRBD1	TRBJ2-7	CSARGQGYYEQYF	TGCAGTGCTAGGGGACAGGGGTACTACGAGCAGTACTTC
-	TRBV20-1	-	TRBJ1-1	CSARRGLNTEAFF	TGCAGTGCTAGGCGGGGATTGAACACTGAAGCTTTCTTT
few	TRBV5-6	-	TRBJ1-6	CASSLLGASSYNSPLHF	TGTGCCAGCAGCCTTTTAGGGGCGAGCTCCTATAATTCACCCCTCCACTTT
many	TRBV5-1	TRBD1	TRBJ2-3	CASSRIYRQGGNTQYF	TGCGCCAGCAGCCGTATATACCGACAGGGCGGAAATACGCAGTATTTT
few	TRBV20-1	-	TRBJ2-1	CSATRGHLYNEQFF	TGCAGTGCTACTAGGGGACACCTATACAATGAGCAGTTCTTC